This T cell receptor (beta chain) came from a study of cytomegalovirus exposure and HLA in healthy donors. Study in general: Earlier, 200 million or so T cells were analyzed, and 90 million to 120 million unique TCR beta sequences were found among them.

PCR employed 60 Vbeta and 13 Jbeta primers. The repertoire was sequenced with immunoSEQ multiplex PCR; TCRdb's copy has only in-frame clones and lacks some. The profile covers about 160,000 clones, with 70% to 90% appearing a single time and approximately 2% taken by the ten largest. Each donor was healthy, and each was a bone marrow donor. With respect to this clone: Its antigen is still unknown.

This CDR3 has 15 amino acids. Germline values: CDR1 ENHRY, CDR2 SYGVKD. V lost 4 bases and J lost 0, with 10 bases in between. Study conclusions and caveats: Exclusion applied to some V segments, including TRBV6-2 and TRBV6-3, as they were indistinguishable. HLA alleles showed associations with 15,000 to 20,000 TCR beta sequences in a later analysis, at a 0.05 false discovery rate.

The TCR originated in a man younger than 35 in good health and CMV-seropositive. The chain combines TRBV10-3 with TRBJ1-5; TRBD1 might be the D (6 bases). Sample: PBMCs. The chain's CDR3 is CAISGTDNSNQPQHF. The CDR3 DNA sequence: TGTGCCATCAGTGGGACAGACAATAGCAATCAGCCCCAGCATTTT.